This entry concerns a single T cell receptor beta chain. The entry originates in a study of blood T cell repertoires in COVID-19. Trimming at V came to 3 bases and at J to 4 bases, leaving 0 bases not matched to a gene. The CDR3 has 14 amino acids. Per germline, CDR1 MRHNA and CDR2 SNTAGT. In the study's own analysis: Quantification of nucleated cells was approximated via reference gene primer amplification. TCRdb keeps only in-frame clones here, not all; method: immunoSEQ multiplex PCR. The DNA gave D and trimming, while V, J and clone size come from that table. The data hold about 250,000 clones, with under 90% observed a single time.

The sample consisted of peripheral blood. The chain uses TRBV6-4 and TRBJ2-3; TRBD1 matches at 11 bases. This TCR was recovered from a woman in her 40s who had recovered from COVID-19. The DNA for the CDR3 is TGTGCCAGCAGTGAGGGACAGGGGGCAGATACGCAGTATTTT. It encodes CASSEGQGADTQYF.